This TCR beta chain appears in the sequencing data of a study of blood T cell repertoires in COVID-19. Study summary: Sites in the United States, Italy and Spain provided acute and convalescent COVID-19 samples. From T cells, B-cell-depleted T cells, or PBMCs came the material, which was cDNA or gDNA.

The authors' processing: For nucleated cells, counts were estimated from reference gene primer amplification. The protocol was immunoSEQ multiplex PCR, while the TCRdb copy is restricted to in-frame clones and leaves out a portion. The V and J calls and the clone size are those of that table, but D and trimming were determined from the DNA. The profile covers roughly 230,000 clones, with around 83% appearing a single time and 0.98% taken by the ten largest. The clonotype comes from a man between 40 and 49 years old with acute or convalescent COVID-19. The sample was peripheral blood.

The CDR3 reads CASSLDDLRGNTIYF. The CDR3 nucleotides are TGCGCCAGCAGCTTGGACGATCTGAGGGGAAACACCATATATTTT. The chain uses TRBV5-1 and TRBJ1-3; D is unresolved. The CDR3 contains 15 residues. V was shortened by 0 bases and J by 4 bases, with 11 bases between the two germline ends. The germline CDR1 and CDR2 sequences are SGHRS and YFSETQ.